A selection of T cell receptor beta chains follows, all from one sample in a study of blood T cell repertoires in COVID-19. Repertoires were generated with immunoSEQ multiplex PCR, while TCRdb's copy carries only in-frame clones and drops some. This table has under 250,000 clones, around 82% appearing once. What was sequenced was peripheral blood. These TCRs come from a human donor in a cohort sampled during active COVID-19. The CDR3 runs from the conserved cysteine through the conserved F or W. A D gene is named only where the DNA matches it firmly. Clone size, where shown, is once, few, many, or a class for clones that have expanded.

CDR3aa: CASNQAGGLSEQYF; CDR3nt: TGTGCCAGCAACCAAGCGGGAGGGTTATCCGAGCAGTACTTC; v_gene: TRBV11-2; j_gene: TRBJ2-7; d_gene: TRBD2; abundance: few
CDR3aa: CASSLVGDEQFF; CDR3nt: TGTGCCAGCAGCTTAGTAGGGGATGAGCAGTTCTTC; v_gene: TRBV11-3; j_gene: TRBJ2-1; d_gene: -; abundance: -
CDR3aa: CASSFGTPSGNTIYF; CDR3nt: TGTGCCAGCAGCTTTGGGACACCCTCTGGAAACACCATATATTTT; v_gene: TRBV11-3; j_gene: TRBJ1-3; d_gene: -; abundance: -
CDR3aa: CASTGTGGRTDGDTF; CDR3nt: TGTGCCAGCACCGGGACAGGGGGCCGCACTGATGGAGACACCTTC; v_gene: TRBV28; j_gene: TRBJ1-2; d_gene: TRBD1; abundance: few
CDR3aa: CASSFSYEQYF; CDR3nt: TGTGCCAGCAGCTTTAGTTACGAGCAGTACTTC; v_gene: TRBV7-2; j_gene: TRBJ2-7; d_gene: -; abundance: -
CDR3aa: CASSFSGGYEQYF; CDR3nt: TGTGCCAGCAGCTTCTCCGGCGGGTACGAGCAGTACTTC; v_gene: TRBV5-4; j_gene: TRBJ2-7; d_gene: -; abundance: few
CDR3aa: CASSPGRGPGQPQHF; CDR3nt: TGTGCCAGTAGTCCCGGCAGGGGTCCGGGGCAGCCCCAGCATTTT; v_gene: TRBV19; j_gene: TRBJ1-5; d_gene: -; abundance: -
CDR3aa: CASRDRVLAGELFF; CDR3nt: TGTGCCAGCAGGGACAGGGTTTTAGCCGGGGAGCTGTTTTTT; v_gene: TRBV27; j_gene: TRBJ2-2; d_gene: TRBD1; abundance: -
CDR3aa: CASSYTGGFGANVLTF; CDR3nt: TGTGCCAGCAGTTATACAGGGGGCTTTGGGGCCAACGTCCTGACTTTC; v_gene: TRBV2; j_gene: TRBJ2-6; d_gene: TRBD1; abundance: -
CDR3aa: CASSYRAAGGSDTQYF; CDR3nt: TGTGCCAGCAGTTATCGAGCAGCGGGAGGTTCAGATACGCAGTATTTT; v_gene: TRBV6-6; j_gene: TRBJ2-3; d_gene: TRBD2; abundance: few
CDR3aa: CAWGRLQNTGELFF; CDR3nt: TGTGCCTGGGGGAGGCTCCAGAACACCGGGGAGCTGTTTTTT; v_gene: TRBV30; j_gene: TRBJ2-2; d_gene: -; abundance: -
CDR3aa: CASSQDVIRGTGYTF; CDR3nt: TGCGCCAGCAGCCAAGACGTTATTCGGGGAACGGGCTACACCTTC; v_gene: TRBV4-3; j_gene: TRBJ1-2; d_gene: -; abundance: few
CDR3aa: CASSYSRSYTF; CDR3nt: TGTGCCAGCAGCTACAGTCGAAGCTACACCTTC; v_gene: TRBV7-9; j_gene: TRBJ1-2; d_gene: -; abundance: -
CDR3aa: CASSVPSGSRGALASGSTEQFF; CDR3nt: TGTGCCAGCAGTGTTCCTAGTGGGTCTAGGGGGGCGCTTGCTAGCGGGAGTACTGAGCAGTTCTTC; v_gene: TRBV2; j_gene: TRBJ2-1; d_gene: TRBD2; abundance: -